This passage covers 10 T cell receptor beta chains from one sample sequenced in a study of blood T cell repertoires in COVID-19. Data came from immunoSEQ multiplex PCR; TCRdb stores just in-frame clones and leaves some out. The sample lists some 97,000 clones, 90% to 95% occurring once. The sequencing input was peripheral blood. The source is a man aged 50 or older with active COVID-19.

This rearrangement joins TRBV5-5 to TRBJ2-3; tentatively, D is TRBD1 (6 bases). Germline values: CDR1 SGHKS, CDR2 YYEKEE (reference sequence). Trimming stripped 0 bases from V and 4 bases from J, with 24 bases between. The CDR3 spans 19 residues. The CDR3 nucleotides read TGTGCCAGCAGCTTGGTGCCTGTCGGAATCTTACAGGGATCAGATACGCAGTATTTT. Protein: CASSLVPVGILQGSDTQYF. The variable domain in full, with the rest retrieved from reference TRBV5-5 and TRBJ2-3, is DAGVTQSPTHLIKTRGQQVTLRCSPISGHKSVSWYQQVLGQGPQFIFQYYEKEERGRGNFPDRFSARQFPNYSSELNVNALLLGDSALYLCASSLVPVGILQGSDTQYFGPGTRLTVL.

The CDR3 DNA sequence: TGTGCCAGCAGCTTGGGGACTAGCGCATTATCTAGCACAGATACGCAGTATTTT. Amino acids: CASSLGTSALSSTDTQYF. This sequence joins TRBV5-8 and TRBJ2-3, with 9 bases matching TRBD2. CDR1 and CDR2 from the germline V gene are SGHTS and YDEGEE. With V trimmed by 0 bases and J by 0 bases, 8 bases remained unmatched. The CDR3 loop spans 18 amino acids.

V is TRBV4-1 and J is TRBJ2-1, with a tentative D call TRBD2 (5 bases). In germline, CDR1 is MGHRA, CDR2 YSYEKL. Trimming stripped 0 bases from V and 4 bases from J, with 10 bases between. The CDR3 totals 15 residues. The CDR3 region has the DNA TGCGCCAGCAGCCAAGAGGGCCGAGGGTACAATGAGCAGTTCTTC. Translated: CASSQEGRGYNEQFF.

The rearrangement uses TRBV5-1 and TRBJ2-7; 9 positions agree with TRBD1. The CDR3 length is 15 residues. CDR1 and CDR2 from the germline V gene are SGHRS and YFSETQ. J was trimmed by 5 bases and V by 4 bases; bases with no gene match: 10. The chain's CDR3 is CASSPGTGWDNEQYF. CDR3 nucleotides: TGCGCCAGCAGCCCAGGGACAGGGTGGGACAACGAGCAGTACTTC.

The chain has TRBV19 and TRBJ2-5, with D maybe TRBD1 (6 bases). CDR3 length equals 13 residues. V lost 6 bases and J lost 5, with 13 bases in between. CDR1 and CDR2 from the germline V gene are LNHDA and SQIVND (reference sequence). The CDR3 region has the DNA TGTGCCAGTAGCAACAGGGCTGGGGAGACCCAGTACTTC. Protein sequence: CASSNRAGETQYF.

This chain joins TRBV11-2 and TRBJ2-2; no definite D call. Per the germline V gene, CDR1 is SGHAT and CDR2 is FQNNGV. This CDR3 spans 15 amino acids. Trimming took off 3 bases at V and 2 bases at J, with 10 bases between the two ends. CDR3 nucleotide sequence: TGTGCCAGCAGCTTCGATTACAGAAACACCGGGGAGCTGTTTTTT. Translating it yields CASSFDYRNTGELFF.

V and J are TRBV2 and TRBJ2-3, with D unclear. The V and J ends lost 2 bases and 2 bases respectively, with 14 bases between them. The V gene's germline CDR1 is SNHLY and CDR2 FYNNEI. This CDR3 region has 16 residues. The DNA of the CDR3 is TGTGCCAGCAGTGAATGGCAGGCGCTCGCCACAGATACGCAGTATTTT. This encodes CASSEWQALATDTQYF.

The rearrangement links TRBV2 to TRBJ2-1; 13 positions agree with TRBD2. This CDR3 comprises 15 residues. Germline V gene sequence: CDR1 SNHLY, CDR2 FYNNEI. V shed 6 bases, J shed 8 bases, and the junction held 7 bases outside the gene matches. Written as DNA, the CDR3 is TGTGCCAGCAGCCGCGGGACTAGCGGGGTGGATGAGCAGTTCTTC. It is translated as CASSRGTSGVDEQFF.

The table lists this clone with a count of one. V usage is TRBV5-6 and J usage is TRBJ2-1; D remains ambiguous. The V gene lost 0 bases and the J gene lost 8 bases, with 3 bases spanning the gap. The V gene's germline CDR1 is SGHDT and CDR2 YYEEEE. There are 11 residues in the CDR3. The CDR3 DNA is TGTGCCAGCAGCTTGGCGTATGAGCAGTTCTTC. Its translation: CASSLAYEQFF. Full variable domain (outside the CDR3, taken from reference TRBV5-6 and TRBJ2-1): DAGVTQSPTHLIKTRGQQVTLRCSPKSGHDTVSWYQQALGQGPQFIFQYYEEEERQRGNFPDRFSGHQFPNYSSELNVNALLLGDSALYLCASSLAYEQFFGPGTRLTVL.

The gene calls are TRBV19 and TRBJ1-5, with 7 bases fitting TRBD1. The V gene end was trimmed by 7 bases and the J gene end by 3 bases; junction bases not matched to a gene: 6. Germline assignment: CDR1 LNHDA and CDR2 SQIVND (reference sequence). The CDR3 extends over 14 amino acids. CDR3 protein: CASKGGQNNQPQHF. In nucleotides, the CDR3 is TGTGCCAGTAAAGGGGGACAGAACAATCAGCCCCAGCATTTT.